This T cell receptor beta chain was found in a study of blood T cell repertoires in COVID-19. Seattle's enrolled individuals joined amid active infection and were then monitored longitudinally. With 5 bases removed from V and 4 bases from J, the gap between germline ends came to 6 bases. The CDR3 covers 11 residues. From germline, CDR1 is SGHDT and CDR2 YYEEEE. The protocol was immunoSEQ multiplex PCR, while the TCRdb copy is restricted to in-frame clones and leaves out a portion. The sample has roughly 130,000 clones; 65% to 85% are singletons. The clonotype was recovered from a man aged 25 to 40 with COVID-19, enrolled during active disease. The chain combines TRBV5-6 with TRBJ1-2; D gene unclear. The sequenced material came from peripheral blood. The CDR3 sequence is CASSRGYGYTF. CDR3 nucleotides: TGTGCCAGCAGTCGGGGCTATGGCTACACCTTC.